The clone carrying this TCR beta chain was counted only a few times. TCRdb recomputed calls from the RT-PCR reads with MiXCR, one row per CDR3 protein. Of tens of thousands of distinct CDR3 sequences listed, about 30% were seen once; the top ten hold about 25%. This record belongs to a study of patients and donors after allogeneic stem cell transplantation. The ends were cut back, 6 bases at V and 3 bases at J, with 8 bases in the middle. The CDR3 is made up of 13 amino acids. The germline CDR1 and CDR2 sequences are ENHRY and SYGVKD. The origin of this receptor is a human donor who was either an allogeneic HSCT recipient or a stem cell or donor lymphocyte infusion donor (not recorded which). It is not recorded whose cells these are; they may come from a transplant donor. Material for sequencing was blood, either unsorted or a sorted T cell fraction (not recorded which). The chain combines TRBV10-3 with TRBJ2-2; D is perhaps TRBD1 (6 bases). The CDR3 protein is CAIRDSYTGELFF. CDR3 coding DNA: TGTGCCATCAGGGACAGCTACACCGGGGAGCTGTTTTTT.